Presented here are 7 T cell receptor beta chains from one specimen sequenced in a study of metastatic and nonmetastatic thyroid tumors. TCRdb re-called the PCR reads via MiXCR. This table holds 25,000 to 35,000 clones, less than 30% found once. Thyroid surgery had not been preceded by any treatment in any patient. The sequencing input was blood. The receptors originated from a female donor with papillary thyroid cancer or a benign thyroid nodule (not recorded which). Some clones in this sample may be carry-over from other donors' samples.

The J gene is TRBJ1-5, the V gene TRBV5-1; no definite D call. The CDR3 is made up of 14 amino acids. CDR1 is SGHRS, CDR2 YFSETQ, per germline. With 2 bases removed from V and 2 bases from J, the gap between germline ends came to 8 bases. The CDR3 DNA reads TGCGCCAGCAGCTTAGGTGAGGGCAATCAGCCCCAGCATTTT. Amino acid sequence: CASSLGEGNQPQHF.

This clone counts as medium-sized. The CDR3 reads CASSDSDLNIQYF. The CDR3 DNA reads TGTGCCAGCAGTGATAGCGACTTGAACATTCAGTACTTC. V usage is TRBV6-1 and J usage is TRBJ2-4; D is possibly TRBD2 (5 bases). The CDR3 runs 13 residues. V dropped 3 bases and J dropped 7 bases, with 10 bases sitting between them. The germline V gene has CDR1 MNHNS and CDR2 SASEGT.

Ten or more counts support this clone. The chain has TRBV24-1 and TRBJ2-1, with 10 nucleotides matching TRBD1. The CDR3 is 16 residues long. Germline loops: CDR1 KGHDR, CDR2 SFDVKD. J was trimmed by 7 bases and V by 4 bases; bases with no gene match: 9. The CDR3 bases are TGTGCCACCAGTGACCCGGCGGGACAGGGGAGGAATGAGCAGTTCTTC. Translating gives CATSDPAGQGRNEQFF.

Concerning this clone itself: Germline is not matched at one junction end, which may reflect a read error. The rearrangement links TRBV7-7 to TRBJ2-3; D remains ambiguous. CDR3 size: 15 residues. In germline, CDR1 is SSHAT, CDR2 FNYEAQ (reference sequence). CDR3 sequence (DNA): TGTGCTAGCAGCTTATGGGCCTACCGCACAGATACGCAGTATTTT. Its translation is CASSLWAYRTDTQYF.

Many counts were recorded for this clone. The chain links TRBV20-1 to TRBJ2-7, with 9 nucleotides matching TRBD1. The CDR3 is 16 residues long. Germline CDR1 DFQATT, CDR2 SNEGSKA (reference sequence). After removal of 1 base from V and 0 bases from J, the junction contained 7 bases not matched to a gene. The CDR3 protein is CSARGSMGQGSYEQYF. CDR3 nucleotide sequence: TGCAGTGCTAGAGGCTCAATGGGACAGGGCTCCTACGAGCAGTACTTC.

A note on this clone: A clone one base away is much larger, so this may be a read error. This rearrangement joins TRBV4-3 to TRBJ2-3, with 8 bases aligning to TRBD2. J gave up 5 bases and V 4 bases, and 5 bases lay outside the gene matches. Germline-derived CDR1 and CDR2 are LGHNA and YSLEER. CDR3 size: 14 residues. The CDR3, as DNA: TGCGCCAGCAGCCCGGGACTAGTGGAAGATACGCAGTATTTT. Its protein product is CASSPGLVEDTQYF.

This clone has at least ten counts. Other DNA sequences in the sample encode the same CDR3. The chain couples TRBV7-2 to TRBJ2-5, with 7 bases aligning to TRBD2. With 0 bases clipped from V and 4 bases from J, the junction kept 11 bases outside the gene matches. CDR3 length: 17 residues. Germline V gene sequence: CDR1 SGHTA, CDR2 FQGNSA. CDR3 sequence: CASSLASSGGSRETQYF. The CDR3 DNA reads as TGTGCCAGCAGCTTAGCCTCCTCGGGCGGGAGTAGAGAGACCCAGTACTTC. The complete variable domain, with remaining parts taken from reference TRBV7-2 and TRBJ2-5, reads GAGVSQSPSNKVTEKGKDVELRCDPISGHTALYWYRQSLGQGLEFLIYFQGNSAPDKSGLPSDRFSAERTGGSVSTLTIQRTQQEDSAVYLCASSLASSGGSRETQYFGPGTRLLVL.